This is a list of T cell receptor beta chains from one sample in a study of cytomegalovirus exposure and HLA in healthy donors. Some clones are missing from TCRdb's copy, which holds only in-frame ones; the method was immunoSEQ multiplex PCR. The table has over 150,000 clones, 86% seen once. The sequencing input was PBMCs. Source of these receptors: a human donor in good health. Both conserved end residues are part of each CDR3.

>TRBV19|TRBJ1-2
CASSISHAGGIYGYTF
>TRBV4-1|TRBJ2-5
CASRQSLLLADQETQYF
>TRBV29-1|TRBJ2-3
CSVELAGRTDTQYF
>TRBV2|TRBJ2-1
CATAGQREVWGDFDEQFF
>TRBV27|TRBJ2-7
CASSLSGTSGRIPYEQYF
>TRBV7-6|TRBJ1-3
CASSPTGPSSGNTIYF
>TRBV28|TRBJ1-3
CASSHQGAGNTIYF
>TRBV5-1|TRBJ2-7
CASSWGRSGSRYEQYF
>TRBV18|TRBJ2-7
CASSPWTASYEQYF
>TRBV5-1|TRBJ1-1
CASSSTGAGAEAFF
>TRBV9|TRBJ2-3
CASSVGDRGTDTQYF
>TRBV10-3|TRBJ1-2
CATADSYYGYTF
>TRBV5-5|TRBJ1-1
CASSLLLYTEAFF